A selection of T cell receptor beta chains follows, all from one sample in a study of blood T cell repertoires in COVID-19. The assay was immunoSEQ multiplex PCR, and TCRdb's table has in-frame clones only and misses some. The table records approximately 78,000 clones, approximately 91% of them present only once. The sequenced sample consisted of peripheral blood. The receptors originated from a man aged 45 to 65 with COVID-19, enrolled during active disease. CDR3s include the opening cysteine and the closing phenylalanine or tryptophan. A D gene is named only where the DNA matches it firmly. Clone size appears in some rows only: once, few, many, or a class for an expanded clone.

TGTGCCAGCTCACCCCCAGCGGACACCATATATTTT | CASSPPADTIYF | . | TRBJ1-3 | . | 12 | TRBV18
TGTGCCAGTAGGCCGGGACAGGGACCCAATCAGCCCCAGCATTTT | CASRPGQGPNQPQHF | . | TRBJ1-5 | TRBD1 | 15 | TRBV19
TGTGCCTGGAGTCACATAGCGGCCCTTTACAATGAGCAGTTCTTC | CAWSHIAALYNEQFF | . | TRBJ2-1 | . | 15 | TRBV30
TGTGCCAGCAGCTTGGCTGGGGGGGGGTTGGAGACCCAGTACTTC | CASSLAGGGLETQYF | . | TRBJ2-5 | TRBD2 | 15 | TRBV5-5
TGCGCCAGCAGCTTGGCAGGGAACACTGAAGCTTTCTTT | CASSLAGNTEAFF | . | TRBJ1-1 | . | 13 | TRBV5-1
TGTGCCAGCACCCAAGGACTAGCGGGATCCCACGAGCAGTACTTC | CASTQGLAGSHEQYF | . | TRBJ2-7 | TRBD2 | 15 | TRBV2
TGTGCCAGCAGTAAACACAGGGTCAATCAGCCCCAGCATTTT | CASSKHRVNQPQHF | . | TRBJ1-5 | . | 14 | TRBV6-6
TGTGCCAGCAGCTTAGAGGGAGCTATGCGCGCCTACGAGCAGTACTTC | CASSLEGAMRAYEQYF | . | TRBJ2-7 | . | 16 | TRBV7-2
TGCAGCGTTGTCGCCTCAGGGGGGAGCAATCAGCCCCAGCATTTT | CSVVASGGSNQPQHF | once | TRBJ1-5 | TRBD1 | 15 | TRBV29-1
TGTGCCAGCAGCCAGGGGTCCACAGATACGCAGTATTTT | CASSQGSTDTQYF | . | TRBJ2-3 | . | 13 | TRBV7-3
TGTGCCAGCAGCGTAGGAGACACCTACTACGAGCAGTACTTC | CASSVGDTYYEQYF | . | TRBJ2-7 | . | 14 | TRBV9
TGTGCCACCAGTGGAGGGCCTGACCACGCTAACTATGGCTACACCTTC | CATSGGPDHANYGYTF | . | TRBJ1-2 | . | 16 | TRBV24-1
TGTGCCAGCAGTGATCCCGGGACTAGCGGCTCCCGAAGGGCCGAGCAGTTCTTC | CASSDPGTSGSRRAEQFF | . | TRBJ2-1 | TRBD2 | 18 | TRBV25-1
TGTGCCAGCAGCCCTCGCATAGTCCGCTCTGGAAACACCATATATTTT | CASSPRIVRSGNTIYF | . | TRBJ1-3 | . | 16 | TRBV13